This entry describes one T cell receptor (beta chain). The CDR3 loop spans 12 amino acids. Trimming shortened V by 5 bases and J by 3 bases, and 8 bases separated the two germline ends. Germline CDR1 reads MNHEY; CDR2 reads SVGEGT. In the study's own analysis: Researchers report that nucleated cell counts were estimated from reference gene primer amplification. This table comes from immunoSEQ multiplex PCR, and its TCRdb copy is limited to in-frame clones, with some not included. D and trimming come from the DNA, and the V and J calls and clone size come from that table. The sample contains approximately 230,000 clones, 70% to 85% of which appear only once. This entry is derived from a study of blood T cell repertoires in COVID-19. As for the study in general: Some COVID-19 samples were acute and others convalescent; all came from the United States, Italy and Spain. T cells, B-cell-depleted T cells, or PBMCs provided the cDNA or gDNA that served as material.

The TCR originated in a man at least 80 years old with acute or convalescent COVID-19. The sample was peripheral blood. The rearrangement links TRBV6-2 or TRBV6-3 to TRBJ2-7, with D maybe TRBD2 (5 bases). The CDR3: CASSRAGYEQYF. The CDR3 nucleotides read TGTGCCAGCAGTAGGGCGGGCTACGAGCAGTACTTC.